This is a list of T cell receptor beta chains from one sample in a study of cytomegalovirus exposure and HLA in healthy donors. This table comes from immunoSEQ multiplex PCR, and its TCRdb copy is limited to in-frame clones, with some not included. The repertoire has under 200,000 clones, about 82% of them found once; the top ten carry approximately 7%. Sample: PBMCs. Every receptor here comes from a woman in her thirties in good health and CMV-seropositive. Each CDR3 is given with its conserved first and last residue. Fields, in order: D gene, clone size, J gene, V gene, CDR3 DNA, CDR3 protein. The D gene is left open where the match is weak. Some rows have no size entry. The others give once, few or many, or a class for an expanded clone.

NA	once	TRBJ1-1	TRBV16	TGTGCCAGCAGCCAATCGCGGGCTCTGAACACTGAAGCTTTCTTT	CASSQSRALNTEAFF
TRBD1	NA	TRBJ2-5	TRBV27	TGTGCCAGCAGCCCGACAGGGCCACGAGAGACCCAGTACTTC	CASSPTGPRETQYF
NA	NA	TRBJ2-5	TRBV5-5	TGTGCCAGCAGCTTGGGGGAGAGAGAGACCCAGTACTTC	CASSLGERETQYF
NA	NA	TRBJ1-2	TRBV6-6	TGTGCCAGCGTACGGGAGTCTGGCTACACCTTC	CASVRESGYTF
NA	NA	TRBJ1-1	TRBV5-1	TGCGCCAGCAGCTGGGCAGGGGATCTAGATGAAGCTTTCTTT	CASSWAGDLDEAFF
TRBD1	once	TRBJ1-4	TRBV19	TGTGCCAGTAGTATCCGACAGGGCACAAATGAAAAACTGTTTTTT	CASSIRQGTNEKLFF
TRBD1	once	TRBJ1-1	TRBV20-1	TGCAGTGCTAACAGGGGAACTGAAGCTTTCTTT	CSANRGTEAFF
NA	NA	TRBJ2-5	TRBV4-3	TGCGCCAGCAGCCAAGTGGCAGGGTTACAAGAGACCCAGTACTTC	CASSQVAGLQETQYF
NA	once	TRBJ1-6	TRBV7-9	TGTGCCAGCAGCCGCTCAGGGCGCTATTCACCCCTCCACTTT	CASSRSGRYSPLHF
TRBD1	NA	TRBJ1-1	TRBV4-3	TGCGCCAGCAGCCAAGGACAGGGGGCAGGGACTGAAGCTTTCTTT	CASSQGQGAGTEAFF